This TCR beta chain is drawn from a study (dated by TCRdb to the mid-2010s). For the wider study: Whether tumor-infiltrating Tregs in breast cancer are recruited from blood Tregs or converted in situ from other CD4+ T cell subsets was tested. Overall results and qualifications from the work: The greatest overlap of tumor-infiltrating Treg TCR alpha and beta sequences was with tumor naive CD4+ T cells, followed next by blood naive CD4+ T cells. The larger-cohort validation was restricted to a single TCR beta V-J rearrangement rather than whole repertoires. In terms of TCR gene usage, tumor memory CD4+ T cells clustered together with blood and lymph node memory CD4+ cells, as well as with lymph node naive CD4+ cells.

Full-length TCR variable regions were amplified by 5' RACE PCR with constant-region reverse primers, followed by semi-nested PCR with Nested Universal Primer A. The ReliaPrep RNA Cell Miniprep System was used to extract total RNA, which was then reverse transcribed into 5'RACE-ready cDNA with the SMARTer RACE 5'/3' Kit. Full-length TCR alpha and beta libraries were barcoded with multiplex adaptors and sequenced on an Illumina MiSeq. On the study's bioinformatics: For each of nine subset-tissue groups, sequencing data from the five patients were combined, and the groups were compared by unsupervised clustering of TCR gene usage. The Morisita-Horn index, with shared sequences weighted by their contribution to each repertoire, was used to calculate repertoire similarity. TCRdb reran the public reads through fastp at Q25 and MiXCR, keeping productive beta chains. Records with the same CDR3 protein are collapsed into one entry carrying the most frequent genes and DNA. Clone size and V and J calls follow TCRdb, not the original study. The sample records roughly 5,300 distinct CDR3 sequences, under 40% of which are singletons. The ten top clones hold approximately 50% of the sample.

V and J lose 2 bases and 9 bases, and a span of 12 bases separates them. The CDR3 measures 13 amino acids from cysteine to phenylalanine. Only CDR3 DNA remains: 39 bases, in frame from the first base. The germline V gene specifies SGHRS as CDR1 and YFSETQ as CDR2. On this clonotype: There is no known antigen for this receptor. No much larger clonotype is one base removed from it; base qualities were not supplied.

Memory CD4+ T cells were isolated as CD4+CD45RO+CD25- cells. Tregs, naive and memory CD4+ T cells from tumor, blood and ipsilateral draining lymph nodes of a handful of breast cancer patients underwent full-length TCR alpha and beta sequencing. Ficoll density gradient centrifugation was used to isolate mononuclear cells from either lymph nodes or roughly 46 ml of peripheral blood. Sorted cell populations were confirmed by FACS to exceed 90% purity. Sequenced sample: memory CD4+ T cells sorted from blood. The cell subset or site label on this specimen signifies: memory CD4+ T cells, CD4+CD45RO+CD25-. This chain is built from TRBV5-1 and TRBJ1-5; TRBD1 is possibly the D segment (5 matching bases). The sequence came from a female donor with breast cancer. The DNA sequence follows: TGCGCCAGCAGCTTTTTAGCGGGGGGGCCCCAGCATTTT. This codes for CASSFLAGGPQHF.